This T cell receptor (beta chain) derives from a study of blood T cells in healthy people across ages. Study overall: Every two T cells gave about one barcoded beta molecule via template switching.

The use of a sample-barcoded 5' primer and a J-beta primer mix characterized a second PCR of about 7 to 12 cycles. Each CDR3 protein gets one entry after TCRdb re-called the 5' RACE reads with MiXCR. The sample records 700,000 to 850,000 distinct CDR3 sequences, 53% being singletons. The receptor comes from a man at least 80 years old in good health. Material for sequencing was blood.

CDR3 region: CASRPQTSGQETQYF. The CDR3 DNA is TGTGCCAGCCGCCCCCAGACTAGCGGACAAGAGACCCAGTACTTC. The chain combines TRBV2 with TRBJ2-5; 9 bases map to TRBD2. Germline assignment: CDR1 SNHLY and CDR2 FYNNEI. This CDR3 spans 15 amino acids. Trimming took 8 bases from V and 2 from J; bases not matched to a gene: 9.